This entry lists 14 T cell receptor beta chains sequenced from one sample in a study of T cell changes during pregnancy in multiple sclerosis. Clones were read by immunoSEQ multiplex PCR, and TCRdb kept only the in-frame ones, dropping some. The sample consists of about 30,000 clones, roughly 90% of them appearing once. The source material was CD4+ T cells from peripheral blood mononuclear cells, sampled in the second trimester of pregnancy. Every receptor here comes from a female donor in good health, enrolled as a control in a pregnancy study.

V usage is TRBV7-2 and J usage is TRBJ1-1; D is unresolved. V shed 5 bases and J shed 1 base, with 11 bases lying between them. The V gene's germline CDR1 is SGHTA and CDR2 FQGNSA. There are 14 residues in the CDR3. CDR3 sequence reads: CASSRDYQNTEAFF. The CDR3, as DNA: TGTGCCAGCAGCCGAGACTATCAGAACACTGAAGCTTTCTTT.

The gene calls are TRBV9 and TRBJ1-3; TRBD1 aligns across 7 bases. The length of the CDR3 is 17 residues. Trimming removed 4 bases from V and 5 bases from J; junction bases left unmatched: 15. Looked up from germline, CDR1 is SGDLS and CDR2 is YYNGEE. The CDR3 loop reads CASSPGGGGGYRNTIYF. CDR3 sequence (DNA): TGTGCCAGCAGCCCCGGGGGTGGAGGGGGCTATAGAAACACCATATATTTT. The whole variable domain, remainder taken from reference TRBV9 and TRBJ1-3, is DSGVTQTPKHLITATGQRVTLRCSPRSGDLSVYWYQQSLDQGLQFLIQYYNGEERAKGNILERFSAQQFPDLHSELNLSSLELGDSALYFCASSPGGGGGYRNTIYFGEGSWLTVV.

This chain uses TRBV4-1 with TRBJ2-1; possibly TRBD2 for D (5 bases). Germline V CDR1 and CDR2: MGHRA, YSYEKL. This CDR3 has 13 amino acids. The ends were cut back, 0 bases at V and 10 bases at J, with 10 bases in the middle. The CDR3 reads CASSQELDSEQFF. CDR3 in DNA: TGCGCCAGCAGCCAAGAATTGGACTCGGAGCAGTTCTTC.

CDR3 in amino acids: CASSRGDSQYF. CDR3 in DNA: TGTGCCAGCAGCCGGGGGGACTCCCAGTACTTC. This chain uses TRBV6-5 with TRBJ2-7; the match to TRBD2 covers 7 bases. Trimming at V came to 6 bases and at J to 10 bases, leaving 6 bases not matched to a gene. This CDR3 spans 11 amino acids. The V gene's germline CDR1 is MNHEY and CDR2 SVGAGI.

This chain uses TRBV19 with TRBJ2-1, with D possibly being TRBD1 (5 bases). Germline V gene sequence: CDR1 LNHDA, CDR2 SQIVND (reference sequence). The length of the CDR3 is 14 residues. V shed 5 bases and J shed 7 bases, with 15 bases lying between them. CDR3 in DNA: TGTGCCAGTAGTCGTACAGGCCTTAAGAATGAGCAGTTCTTC. The encoded protein is CASSRTGLKNEQFF.

The chain employs TRBV28 and TRBJ2-7; tentatively, D is TRBD2 (6 bases). The CDR3 spans 15 residues. The germline V gene encodes CDR1 MDHEN and CDR2 SYDVKM. V was pared by 8 bases and J by 1 base, with 18 bases between. CDR3 amino acids: CASETKRVASYEQYF. The CDR3 DNA reads TGTGCCAGCGAGACTAAGCGGGTCGCGTCCTACGAGCAGTACTTC.

The rearrangement uses TRBV7-2 and TRBJ1-2; D unclear. The CDR3 runs 13 residues. The germline V and J ends were trimmed by 5 bases and 8 bases, with 15 bases remaining between them. The germline V gene encodes CDR1 SGHTA and CDR2 FQGNSA. The CDR3 region is CASSPAGVGGYTF. CDR3 nucleotide sequence: TGTGCCAGCAGCCCAGCCGGGGTGGGGGGCTACACCTTC.

This chain links TRBV7-6 with TRBJ2-1; 9 nucleotides agree with TRBD2. This CDR3 has 14 residues. The trim removed 1 base at V and 7 bases at J, leaving 2 bases unmatched. Germline assignment: CDR1 SGHVS and CDR2 FNYEAQ. CDR3 DNA: TGTGCCAGCAGCTTAGTGCGGGGGGGGAATGAGCAGTTCTTC. Its protein is CASSLVRGGNEQFF.

The chain uses TRBV27 and TRBJ1-6, with D perhaps matching TRBD1 (6 bases). CDR1 and CDR2 from the germline V gene are MNHEY and SMNVEV (reference sequence). The CDR3 sequence is 15 residues long. The ends were cut back, 8 bases at V and 4 bases at J, with 15 bases in the middle. CDR3 sequence reads: CASQQGSAYNSPLHF. CDR3 DNA: TGTGCCAGCCAACAGGGTTCTGCATATAATTCACCCCTCCACTTT.

The J gene is TRBJ2-3, the V gene TRBV9; 8 bases map to TRBD1. CDR3 length: 13 residues. CDR1 SGDLS and CDR2 YYNGEE come from the germline V gene. The trim removed 3 bases at V and 5 bases at J, leaving 2 bases unmatched. The CDR3 DNA follows: TGTGCCAGCAGCGAAACAGGGGGAGATACGCAGTATTTT. Its translation: CASSETGGDTQYF.

The CDR3 reads CASSPSGRTTYEQYF. CDR3 nucleotide sequence: TGTGCCAGCAGTCCTAGCGGGAGGACCACCTACGAGCAGTACTTC. The gene calls are TRBV6-1 and TRBJ2-7; 11 positions agree with TRBD2. The germline V gene has CDR1 MNHNS and CDR2 SASEGT. Losses at the gene ends were 5 bases for V and 2 bases for J; bases not matched to a gene: 5. The CDR3 extends over 15 amino acids.

The chain employs TRBV28 and TRBJ1-2; no clear D gene. Germline V gene lookup returns CDR1 MDHEN and CDR2 SYDVKM. Trimming took off 6 bases at V and 4 bases at J, with 9 bases between the two ends. CDR3 size: 12 residues. The CDR3 spells CASSPVGYGYTF. The CDR3, as DNA: TGTGCCAGCAGCCCGGTCGGCTATGGCTACACCTTC.

This clone was picked up a small number of times. The rearrangement links TRBV11-2 to TRBJ1-2, with unresolved D. The CDR3 is 14 amino acids. V lost 1 base to trimming and J lost 4 bases, with 10 bases between them. Germline CDR1 is SGHAT and CDR2 is FQNNGV. The CDR3 region is CASSLGTGGYGYTF. In DNA, the CDR3 is TGTGCCAGCAGCTTAGGCACCGGAGGCTATGGCTACACCTTC. The full variable domain, completed using reference TRBV11-2 and TRBJ1-2, is EAGVAQSPRYKIIEKRQSVAFWCNPISGHATLYWYQQILGQGPKLLIQFQNNGVVDDSQLPKDRFSAERLKGVDSTLKIQPAKLEDSAVYLCASSLGTGGYGYTFGSGTRLTVV.

Concerning this clone: It is likely a read error, because the conserved phenylalanine at the end of the CDR3 is missing. DNA for the CDR3: TGTGCCAGCAGTTTACTAGCGGGACAACCCGAAGAGCAGTACCTC. Its protein is CASSLLAGQPEEQYL. This sequence joins TRBV9 and TRBJ2-7, with 10 nucleotides matching TRBD2. The CDR3 length is 15 residues. V shed 5 bases and J 7 bases; nucleotides not matched to a gene: 12. Germline V gene lookup returns CDR1 SGDLS and CDR2 YYNGEE.